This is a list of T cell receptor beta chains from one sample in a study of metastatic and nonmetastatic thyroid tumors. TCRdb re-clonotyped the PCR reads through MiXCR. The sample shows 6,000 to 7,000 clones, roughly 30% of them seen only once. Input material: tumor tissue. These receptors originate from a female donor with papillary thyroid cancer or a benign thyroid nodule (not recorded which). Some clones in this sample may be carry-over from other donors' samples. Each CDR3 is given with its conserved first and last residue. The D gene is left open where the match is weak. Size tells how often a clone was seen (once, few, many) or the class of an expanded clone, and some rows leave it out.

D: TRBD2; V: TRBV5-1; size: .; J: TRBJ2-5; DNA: TGCGCCAGCAGCTTAACGGCTAGCGGGGTTGAGACCCAGTACTTC; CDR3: CASSLTASGVETQYF
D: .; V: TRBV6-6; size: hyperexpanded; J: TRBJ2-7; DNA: TGTGCCAGCAGTTATTCTCGGGGGGCAGGGGTTAGGGAGCAGTACTTC; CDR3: CASSYSRGAGVREQYF
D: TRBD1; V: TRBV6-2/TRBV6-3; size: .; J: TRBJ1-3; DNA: TGTGCCAGCAGTTACGCAACAGGGGGCTCTGGAAACACCATATATTTT; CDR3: CASSYATGGSGNTIYF
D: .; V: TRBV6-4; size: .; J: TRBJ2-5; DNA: TGTGCCAGCAGTGAAGGAAAGGCAGACCAAGAGACCCAGTACTTC; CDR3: CASSEGKADQETQYF
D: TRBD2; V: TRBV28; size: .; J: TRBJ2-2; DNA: TGTGCCACCTCGAGACTAGCGGACACCGGGGAGCTGTTTTTT; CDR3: CATSRLADTGELFF
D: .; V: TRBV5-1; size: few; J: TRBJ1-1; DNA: TGCGCCAGCAGCATTTCGTATGGCACTGAAGCTTTCTTT; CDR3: CASSISYGTEAFF
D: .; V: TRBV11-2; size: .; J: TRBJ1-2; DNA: TGTGCCAGCAGTCCTGACGGGGGAGACACCTTC; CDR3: CASSPDGGDTF
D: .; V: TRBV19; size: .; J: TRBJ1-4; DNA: TGTGCCAGTAGTAATTCTAATGAAAAACTGTTTTTT; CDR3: CASSNSNEKLFF
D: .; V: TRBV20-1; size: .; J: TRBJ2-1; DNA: TGCAGTGCCAGCCTAACAGGGAGCAATGAGCAGTTCTTC; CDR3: CSASLTGSNEQFF
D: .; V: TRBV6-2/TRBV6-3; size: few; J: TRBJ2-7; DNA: TGTGCCAGCAGTCCGGGGGGTCTAGCGGAAGCCAGGGGATACGAGCAGTACTTC; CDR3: CASSPGGLAEARGYEQYF
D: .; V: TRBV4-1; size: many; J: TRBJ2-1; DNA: TGCGCCAGCAGCCAAGTCTCGGTAGACAATGAGCAGTTCTTC; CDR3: CASSQVSVDNEQFF
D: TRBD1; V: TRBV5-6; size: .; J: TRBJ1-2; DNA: TGTGCCAGCAGCGGACAGGGTAGTGGGGCCTACACCTTC; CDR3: CASSGQGSGAYTF
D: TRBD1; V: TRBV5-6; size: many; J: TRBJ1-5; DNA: TGTGCCAGCAGCTCGGGACAGGGTAAATTCAATCAGCCCCAGCATTTT; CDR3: CASSSGQGKFNQPQHF
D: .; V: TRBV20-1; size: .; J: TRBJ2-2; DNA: TGCAGTGCTAGAGGTCAAACCGGGGAGCTGTTTTTT; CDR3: CSARGQTGELFF
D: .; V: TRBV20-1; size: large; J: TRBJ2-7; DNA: TGCAGTGCCAGGCCGCATGCCGCAGGACAGACCTACGAGCAGTACTTC; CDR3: CSARPHAAGQTYEQYF
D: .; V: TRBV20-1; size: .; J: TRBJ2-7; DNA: TGCAGTGCTAGCCTGGGTGCTCCCTACGAGCAGTACTTC; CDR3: CSASLGAPYEQYF
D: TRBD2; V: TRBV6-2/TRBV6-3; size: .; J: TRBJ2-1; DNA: TGTGCCAGCAGATACACTAGCGGGTCCAGCTCCTACAATGAGCAGTTCTTC; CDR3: CASRYTSGSSSYNEQFF
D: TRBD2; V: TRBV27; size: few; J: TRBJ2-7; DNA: TGTGCCAGCAGTAAGACTAGCGGGAGCTACGAGCAGTACTTC; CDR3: CASSKTSGSYEQYF
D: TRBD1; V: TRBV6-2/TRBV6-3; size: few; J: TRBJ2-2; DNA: TGTGCCAGCAGGCCGACAGGGGCTGGGGCGACCGGGGAGCTGTTTTTT; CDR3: CASRPTGAGATGELFF
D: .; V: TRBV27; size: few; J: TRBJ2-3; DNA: TGTGCCAGCGGTTCTAGCGTGAGGTCAGATACGCAGTATTTT; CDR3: CASGSSVRSDTQYF
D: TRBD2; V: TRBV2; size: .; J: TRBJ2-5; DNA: TGTGCCAGCAGTGGGGGCGGGAGGGCCTCGGAGACCCAGTACTTC; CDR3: CASSGGGRASETQYF
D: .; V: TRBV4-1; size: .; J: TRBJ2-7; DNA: TGCGCCAGCAGCACCCTGGACGGGGCCTACGAGCAGTACTTC; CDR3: CASSTLDGAYEQYF
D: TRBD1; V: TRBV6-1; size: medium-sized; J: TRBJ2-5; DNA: TGTGCCAGCAGCGACAGGGGGCTGAAGACCCAGTACTTC; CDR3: CASSDRGLKTQYF
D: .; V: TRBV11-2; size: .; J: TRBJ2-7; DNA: TGTGCCAGCAGCTTTGGCGGCGTATCCTCCTACGAGCAGTACTTC; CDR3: CASSFGGVSSYEQYF
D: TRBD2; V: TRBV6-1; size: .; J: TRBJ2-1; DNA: TGTGCCAGCAGTGGGGTTAGCGGGTCTAACAATGAGCAGTTCTTC; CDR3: CASSGVSGSNNEQFF
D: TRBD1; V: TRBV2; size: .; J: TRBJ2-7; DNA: TGTGCCAGCACCCAGGGGACAGGGGACCGCTACGAGCAGTACTTC; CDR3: CASTQGTGDRYEQYF
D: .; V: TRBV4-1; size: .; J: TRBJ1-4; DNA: TGCGCCAGCAGCCGTCTGGGGCAGCCCTATGAAAAACTGTTTTTT; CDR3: CASSRLGQPYEKLFF
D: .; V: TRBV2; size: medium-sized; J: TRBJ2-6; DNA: TGTGCCAGCAGTGACGGACAGTCTGGGGCCAACGTCCTGACTTTC; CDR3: CASSDGQSGANVLTF
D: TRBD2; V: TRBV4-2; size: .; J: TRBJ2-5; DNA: TGTGCCAGCAGCTTGAGGGGACTAGCGGAAGAGACCCAGTACTTC; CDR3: CASSLRGLAEETQYF
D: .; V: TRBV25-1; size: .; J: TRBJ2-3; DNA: .; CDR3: CASAEVAGGTDTQYF
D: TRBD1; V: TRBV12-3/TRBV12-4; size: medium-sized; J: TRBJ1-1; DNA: TGTGCCAGCTTCAGGGGGCAGATGAACACTGAAGCTTTCTTT; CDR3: CASFRGQMNTEAFF
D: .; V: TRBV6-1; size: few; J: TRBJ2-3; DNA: TGTGCCAGCAGTGGACGGATCACAGATACGCAGTATTTT; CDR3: CASSGRITDTQYF
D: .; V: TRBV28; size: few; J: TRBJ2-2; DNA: TGTGCCAGCAGTTTACGTGTGGCCGGGGAGCTGTTTTTT; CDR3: CASSLRVAGELFF
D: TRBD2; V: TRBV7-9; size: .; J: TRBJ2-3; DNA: TGTGCCAGCAGCTCTAGCGGGAGCGCAGATACGCAGTATTTT; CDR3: CASSSSGSADTQYF
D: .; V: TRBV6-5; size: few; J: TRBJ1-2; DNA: TGTGCCAGCAGTTACTCAGGAAGTACTGGAAGCGGCTACACCTTC; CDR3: CASSYSGSTGSGYTF
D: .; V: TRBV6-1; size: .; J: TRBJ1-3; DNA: TGTGCCAGCAGTGCACAGGGTCCTGGAAACACCATATATTTT; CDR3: CASSAQGPGNTIYF
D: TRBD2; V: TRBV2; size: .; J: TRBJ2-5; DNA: TGTGCCAGCAGCCCCCGGACTAGCGGGAGTGGAACCCAAGAGACCCAGTACTTC; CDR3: CASSPRTSGSGTQETQYF
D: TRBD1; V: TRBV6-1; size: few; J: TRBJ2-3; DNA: TGTGCCAGCCCACCGGACAGGGGGTATATCACAGATACGCAGTATTTT; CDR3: CASPPDRGYITDTQYF
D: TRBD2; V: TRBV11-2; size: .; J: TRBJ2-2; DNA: TGTGCCAGCAGCGGGAGGGCCCCGTACACCGGGGAGCTGTTTTTT; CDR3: CASSGRAPYTGELFF
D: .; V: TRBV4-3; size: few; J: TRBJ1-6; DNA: TGCGCCAGCAGCCTCCGGGTACAGGATAATTCACCCCTCCACTTT; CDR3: CASSLRVQDNSPLHF
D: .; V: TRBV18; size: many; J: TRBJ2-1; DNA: TGTGCCAGCTCACCAAGCGGAGCCGGATCCTACAATGAGCAGTTCTTC; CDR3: CASSPSGAGSYNEQFF
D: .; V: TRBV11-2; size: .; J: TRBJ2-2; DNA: TGTGCCAGCAGCTTCACAGAGGACGGGGAGCTGTTTTTT; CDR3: CASSFTEDGELFF
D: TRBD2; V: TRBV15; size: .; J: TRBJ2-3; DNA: TGTGCCACCAGCAGAGGGGGACTAGCGGGAGATACGCAGTATTTT; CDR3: CATSRGGLAGDTQYF
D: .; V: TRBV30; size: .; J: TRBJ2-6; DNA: TGTGCCAAATCTCAAGGGGGGGACTCTGGGGCCAACGTCCTGACTTTC; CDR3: CAKSQGGDSGANVLTF
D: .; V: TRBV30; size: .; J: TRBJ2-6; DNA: TGTGCCTGGAGTCGAGGGGCTGGGGCCAACGTCCTGACTTTC; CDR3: CAWSRGAGANVLTF
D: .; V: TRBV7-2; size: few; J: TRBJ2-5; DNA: TGTGCCAGCAGCATCGAGATGGGAGAGACCCAGTACTTC; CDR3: CASSIEMGETQYF
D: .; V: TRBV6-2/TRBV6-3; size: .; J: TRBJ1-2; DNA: TGTGCCAGCAGTTACTCGAACATCAGATTGAGGGGCGATGGCTACACCTTC; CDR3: CASSYSNIRLRGDGYTF
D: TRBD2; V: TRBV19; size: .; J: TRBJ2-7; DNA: TGTGCCAGTAGTATATACAGCGGGAGGCGTCGAGAGCAGTACTTC; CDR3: CASSIYSGRRREQYF
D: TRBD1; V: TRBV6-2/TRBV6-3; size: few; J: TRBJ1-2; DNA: TGTGCCAGCAGCCAAGATCTGGCAGGGGGTAGGACGGGCTACACCTTC; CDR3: CASSQDLAGGRTGYTF
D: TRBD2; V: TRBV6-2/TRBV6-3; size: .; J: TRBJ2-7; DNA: TGTGCCAGCAGTGTGGGACTAGCGGGGGCCCTTGTCGAGCAGTACTTC; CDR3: CASSVGLAGALVEQYF
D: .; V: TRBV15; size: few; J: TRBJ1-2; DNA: TGTGCCACCAGCAGAGACAGTAACTATGGCTACACCTTC; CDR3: CATSRDSNYGYTF
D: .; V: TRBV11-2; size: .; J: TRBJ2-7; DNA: TGTGCCAGCAGCTTCCGACAGACCTACGAGCAGTACTTC; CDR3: CASSFRQTYEQYF
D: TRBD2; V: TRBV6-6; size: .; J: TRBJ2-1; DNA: TGTGCCAGCAGTTACTCAGGTCTAGCGGGAGCCGTAAATGAGCAGTTCTTC; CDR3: CASSYSGLAGAVNEQFF
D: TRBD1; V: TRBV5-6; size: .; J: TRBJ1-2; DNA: TGTGCCAGCAGCGAGGGACAGGCTCCACGCTACACCTTC; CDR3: CASSEGQAPRYTF